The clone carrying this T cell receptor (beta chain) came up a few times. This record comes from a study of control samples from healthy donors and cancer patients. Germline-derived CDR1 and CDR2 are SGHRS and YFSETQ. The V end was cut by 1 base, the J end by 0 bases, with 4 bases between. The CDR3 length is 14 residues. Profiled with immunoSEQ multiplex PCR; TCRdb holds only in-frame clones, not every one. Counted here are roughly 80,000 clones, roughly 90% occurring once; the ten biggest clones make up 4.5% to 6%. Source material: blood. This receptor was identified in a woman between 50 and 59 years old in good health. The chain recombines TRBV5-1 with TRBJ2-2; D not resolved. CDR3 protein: CASSLSPNTGELFF. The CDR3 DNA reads TGCGCCAGCAGCTTGTCGCCGAACACCGGGGAGCTGTTTTTT.